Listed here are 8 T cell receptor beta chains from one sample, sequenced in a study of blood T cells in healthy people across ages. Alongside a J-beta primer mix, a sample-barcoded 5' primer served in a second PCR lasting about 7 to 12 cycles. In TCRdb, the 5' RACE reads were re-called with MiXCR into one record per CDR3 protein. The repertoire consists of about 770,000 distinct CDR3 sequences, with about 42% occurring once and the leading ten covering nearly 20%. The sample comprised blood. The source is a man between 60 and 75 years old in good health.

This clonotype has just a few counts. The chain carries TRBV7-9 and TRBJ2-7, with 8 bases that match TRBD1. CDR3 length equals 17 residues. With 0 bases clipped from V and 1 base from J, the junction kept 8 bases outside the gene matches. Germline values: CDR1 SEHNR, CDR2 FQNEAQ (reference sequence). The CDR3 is CASSLASGGARSYEQYF. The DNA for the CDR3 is TGTGCCAGCAGCTTAGCTTCAGGGGGCGCTAGGTCCTACGAGCAGTACTTC.

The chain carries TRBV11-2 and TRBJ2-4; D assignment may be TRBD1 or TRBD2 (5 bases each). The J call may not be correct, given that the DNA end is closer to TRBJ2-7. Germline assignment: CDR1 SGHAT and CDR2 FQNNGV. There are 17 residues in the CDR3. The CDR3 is CASSHRRDLGLSYEQYF. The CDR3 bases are TGTGCCAGCAGCCATCGCCGGGACCTAGGGCTGTCCTACGAGCAGTACTTC.

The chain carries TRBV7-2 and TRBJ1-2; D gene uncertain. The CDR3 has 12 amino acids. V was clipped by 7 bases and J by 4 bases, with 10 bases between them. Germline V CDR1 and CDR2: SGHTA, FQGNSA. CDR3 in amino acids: CASTGDLYGYTF. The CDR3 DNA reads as TGTGCCAGCACCGGAGACCTCTATGGCTACACCTTC.

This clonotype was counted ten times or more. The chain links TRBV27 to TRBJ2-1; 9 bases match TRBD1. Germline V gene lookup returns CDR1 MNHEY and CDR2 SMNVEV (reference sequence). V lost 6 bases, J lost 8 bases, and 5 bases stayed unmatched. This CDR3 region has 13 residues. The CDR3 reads CASSGTGSHEQFF. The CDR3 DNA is TGTGCCAGCAGCGGGACAGGGAGCCATGAGCAGTTCTTC.

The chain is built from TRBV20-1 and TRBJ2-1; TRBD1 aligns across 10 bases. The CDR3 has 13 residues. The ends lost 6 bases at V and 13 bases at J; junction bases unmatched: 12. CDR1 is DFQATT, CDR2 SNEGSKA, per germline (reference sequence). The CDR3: CSAPGQGSETQFF. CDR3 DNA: TGCAGTGCCCCGGGACAGGGGAGTGAGACCCAGTTCTTC.

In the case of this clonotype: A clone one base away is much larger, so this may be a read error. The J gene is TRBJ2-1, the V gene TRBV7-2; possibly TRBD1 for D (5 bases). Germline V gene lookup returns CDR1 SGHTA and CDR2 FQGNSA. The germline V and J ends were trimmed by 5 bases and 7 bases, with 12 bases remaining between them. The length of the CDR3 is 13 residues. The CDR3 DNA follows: TGTGCCAGCAGCAAGGGCAGGGTTAATGAGCAGTTCTTC. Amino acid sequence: CASSKGRVNEQFF. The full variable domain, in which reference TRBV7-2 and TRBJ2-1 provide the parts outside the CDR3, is GAGVSQSPSNKVTEKGKDVELRCDPISGHTALYWYRQSLGQGLEFLIYFQGNSAPDKSGLPSDRFSAERTGGSVSTLTIQRTQQEDSAVYLCASSKGRVNEQFFGPGTRLTVL.

The CDR3 DNA sequence: TGTGCCAGCAGTACCACCCGCGGGGGCAATTACAATGAGCAGTTCTTC. It yields the protein CASSTTRGGNYNEQFF. The J gene is TRBJ2-1, the V gene TRBV12-3 or TRBV12-4; the D gene is possibly TRBD2 (7 bases). The CDR3 runs 16 residues. V gave up 5 bases and J gave up 4 bases, with 18 bases separating them.

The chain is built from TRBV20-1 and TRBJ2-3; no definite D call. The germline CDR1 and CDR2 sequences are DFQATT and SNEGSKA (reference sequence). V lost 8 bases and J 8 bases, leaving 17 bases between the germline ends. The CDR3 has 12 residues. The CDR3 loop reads CSQPKSLFTQYF. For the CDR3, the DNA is TGCAGTCAGCCCAAGTCGCTTTTTACGCAGTATTTT.